The present entry profiles one T cell receptor beta chain with its context. As yet, its antigen is unknown. The PCR employed 60 Vbeta primers together with 13 Jbeta primers. Produced via immunoSEQ multiplex PCR; TCRdb's table is partial and in-frame only. The sample consists of approximately 140,000 clones, more than 60% of them appearing once. V lost 3 bases and J lost 3; bases outside the gene matches: 5. This CDR3 contains 15 residues. CDR1 and CDR2 (germline): SGHDN, FVKESK. These data are taken from a study of cytomegalovirus exposure and HLA in healthy donors. Whole-study context: An earlier analysis found 120 million or so unique TCR beta sequences from around 180 million T cells.

Findings and limits, study-wide: The CMV antigen specificity of a few CMV-associated chains was confirmed through in vitro analysis. Common viral pathogens seemed, in a later analysis, to connect with several of the most significant clusters.

V and J are TRBV14 and TRBJ2-1; TRBD2 matches 7 bases. Sequencing input: PBMCs. The sequence came from a man aged 35 to 55 in good health and CMV-seropositive. CDR3 residues: CASSHPGTNYNEQFF. The CDR3 region has the DNA TGTGCCAGCAGCCACCCCGGGACTAACTACAATGAGCAGTTCTTC.